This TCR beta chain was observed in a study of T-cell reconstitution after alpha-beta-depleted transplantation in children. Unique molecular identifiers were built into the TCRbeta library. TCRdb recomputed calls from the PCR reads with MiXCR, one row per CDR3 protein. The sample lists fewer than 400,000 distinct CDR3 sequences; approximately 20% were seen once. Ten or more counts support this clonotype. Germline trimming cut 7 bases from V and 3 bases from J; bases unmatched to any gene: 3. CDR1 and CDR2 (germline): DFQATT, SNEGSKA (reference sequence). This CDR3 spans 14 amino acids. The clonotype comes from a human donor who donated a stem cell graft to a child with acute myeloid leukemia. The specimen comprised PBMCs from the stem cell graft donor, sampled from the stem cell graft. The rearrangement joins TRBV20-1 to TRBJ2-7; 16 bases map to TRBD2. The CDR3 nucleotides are TGCAGTGGGGGACTAGCGGGAGGGTACTACGAGCAGTACTTC. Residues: CSGGLAGGYYEQYF.